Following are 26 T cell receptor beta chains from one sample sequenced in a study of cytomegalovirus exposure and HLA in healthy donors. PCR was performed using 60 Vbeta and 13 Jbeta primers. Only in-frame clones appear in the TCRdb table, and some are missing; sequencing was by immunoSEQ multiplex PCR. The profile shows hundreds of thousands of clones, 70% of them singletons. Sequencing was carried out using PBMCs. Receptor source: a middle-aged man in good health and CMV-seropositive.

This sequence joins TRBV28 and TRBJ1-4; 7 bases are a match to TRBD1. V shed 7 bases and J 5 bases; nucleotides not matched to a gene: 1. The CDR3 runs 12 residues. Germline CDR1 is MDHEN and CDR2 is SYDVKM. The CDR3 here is CASKTGNEKLFF. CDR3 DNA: TGTGCCAGCAAGACAGGGAATGAAAAACTGTTTTTT.

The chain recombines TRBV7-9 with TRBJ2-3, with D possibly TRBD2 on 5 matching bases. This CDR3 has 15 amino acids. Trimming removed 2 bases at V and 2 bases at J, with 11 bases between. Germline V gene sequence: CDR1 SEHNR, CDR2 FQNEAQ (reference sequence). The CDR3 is CASSLQRTLTDTQYF. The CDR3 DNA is TGTGCCAGCAGCTTACAAAGGACTCTCACAGATACGCAGTATTTT.

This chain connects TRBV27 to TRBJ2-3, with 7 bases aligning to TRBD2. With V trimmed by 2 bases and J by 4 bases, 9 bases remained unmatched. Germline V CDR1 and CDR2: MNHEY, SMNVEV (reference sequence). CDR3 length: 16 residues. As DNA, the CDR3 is TGTGCCAGCAGTTTAATTGCGGGGGATATGTCAGATACGCAGTATTTT. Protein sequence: CASSLIAGDMSDTQYF.

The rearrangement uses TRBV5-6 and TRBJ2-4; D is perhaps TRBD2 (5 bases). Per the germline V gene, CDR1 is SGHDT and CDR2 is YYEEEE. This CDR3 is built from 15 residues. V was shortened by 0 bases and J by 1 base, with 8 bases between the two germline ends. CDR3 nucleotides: TGTGCCAGCAGCTTGGAGCGGCGGGCCAAAAACATTCAGTACTTC. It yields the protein CASSLERRAKNIQYF.

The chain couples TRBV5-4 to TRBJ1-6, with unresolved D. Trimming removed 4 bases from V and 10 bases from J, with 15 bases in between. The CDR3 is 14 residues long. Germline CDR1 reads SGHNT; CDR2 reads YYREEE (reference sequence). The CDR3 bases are TGTGCCAGCAGCCTGGGCCGGGGTGGATCACCCCTCCACTTT. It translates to CASSLGRGGSPLHF.

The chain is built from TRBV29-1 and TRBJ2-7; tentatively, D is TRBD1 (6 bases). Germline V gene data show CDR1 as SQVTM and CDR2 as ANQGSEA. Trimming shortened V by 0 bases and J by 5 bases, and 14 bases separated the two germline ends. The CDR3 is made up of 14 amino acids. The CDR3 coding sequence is TGCAGCGTTGAAGAAGGGGGAGCTAATAACGAGCAGTACTTC. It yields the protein CSVEEGGANNEQYF.

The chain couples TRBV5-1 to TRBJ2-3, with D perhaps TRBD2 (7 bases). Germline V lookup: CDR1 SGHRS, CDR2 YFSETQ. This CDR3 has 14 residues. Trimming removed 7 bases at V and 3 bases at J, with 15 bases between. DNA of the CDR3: TGCGCCAGCTCTTGGGGGCGGGGGACAGATACGCAGTATTTT. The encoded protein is CASSWGRGTDTQYF.

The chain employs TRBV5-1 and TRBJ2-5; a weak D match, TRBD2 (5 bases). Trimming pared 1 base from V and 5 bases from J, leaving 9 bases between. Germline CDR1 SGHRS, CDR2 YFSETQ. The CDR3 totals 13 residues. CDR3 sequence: CASSLTRRETQYF. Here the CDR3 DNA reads TGCGCCAGCAGCTTGACTAGGCGTGAGACCCAGTACTTC. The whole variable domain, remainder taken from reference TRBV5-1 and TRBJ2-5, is KAGVTQTPRYLIKTRGQQVTLSCSPISGHRSVSWYQQTPGQGLQFLFEYFSETQRNKGNFPGRFSGRQFSNSRSEMNVSTLELGDSALYLCASSLTRRETQYFGPGTRLLVL.

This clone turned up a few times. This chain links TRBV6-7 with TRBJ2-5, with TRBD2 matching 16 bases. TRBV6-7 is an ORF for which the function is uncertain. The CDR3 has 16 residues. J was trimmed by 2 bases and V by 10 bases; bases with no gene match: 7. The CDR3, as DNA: TGTGCCACCGAGCCGGGACTAGCGGGGGGGCAAGAGACCCAGTACTTC. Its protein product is CATEPGLAGGQETQYF.

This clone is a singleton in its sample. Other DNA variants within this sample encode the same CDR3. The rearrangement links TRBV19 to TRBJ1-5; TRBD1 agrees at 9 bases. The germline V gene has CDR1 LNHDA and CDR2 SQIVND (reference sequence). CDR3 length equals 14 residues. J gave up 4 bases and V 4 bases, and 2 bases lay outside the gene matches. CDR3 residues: CASSTGQGNQPQHF. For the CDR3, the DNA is TGTGCCAGTAGTACGGGACAGGGAAATCAGCCCCAGCATTTT.

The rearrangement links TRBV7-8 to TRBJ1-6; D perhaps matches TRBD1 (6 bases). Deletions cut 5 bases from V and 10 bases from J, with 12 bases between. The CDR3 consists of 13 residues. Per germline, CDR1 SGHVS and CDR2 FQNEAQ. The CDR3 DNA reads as TGTGCCAGCAGCAGGGGGGGAGAGTCACCCCTCCACTTT. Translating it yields CASSRGGESPLHF.

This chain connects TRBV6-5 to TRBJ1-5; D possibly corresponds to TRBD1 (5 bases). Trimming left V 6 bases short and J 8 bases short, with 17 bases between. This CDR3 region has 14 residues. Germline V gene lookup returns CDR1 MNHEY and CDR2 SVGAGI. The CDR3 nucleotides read TGTGCCAGCAGACGACAGACGGCGATGGAGCCCCAGCATTTT. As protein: CASRRQTAMEPQHF.

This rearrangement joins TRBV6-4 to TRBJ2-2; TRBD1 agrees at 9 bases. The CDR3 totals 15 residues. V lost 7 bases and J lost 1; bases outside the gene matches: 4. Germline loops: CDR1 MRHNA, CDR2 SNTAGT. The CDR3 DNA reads TGTGCCAGCAAGCCGGGACAGGGGAACACCGGGGAGCTGTTTTTT. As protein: CASKPGQGNTGELFF.

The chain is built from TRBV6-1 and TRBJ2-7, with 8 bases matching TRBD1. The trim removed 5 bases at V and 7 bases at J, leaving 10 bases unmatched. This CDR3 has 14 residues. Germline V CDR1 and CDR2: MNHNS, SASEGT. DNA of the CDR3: TGTGCCAGCAGTTCAGGGGGCACTTCGGTGGAGCAGTACTTC. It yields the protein CASSSGGTSVEQYF.

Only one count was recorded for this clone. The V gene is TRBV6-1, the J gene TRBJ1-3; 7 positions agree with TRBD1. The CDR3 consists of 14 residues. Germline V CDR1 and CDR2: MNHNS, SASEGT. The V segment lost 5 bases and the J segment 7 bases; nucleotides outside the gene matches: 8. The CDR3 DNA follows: TGTGCCAGCAGTCCGACAGGGATCGGGAACACCATATATTTT. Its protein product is CASSPTGIGNTIYF.

The CDR3 nucleotides are TGTGCCAGCAGTTACTGGGAGAGCTCCTACAATGAGCAGTTCTTC. It is translated as CASSYWESSYNEQFF. This sequence joins TRBV6-6 and TRBJ2-1; TRBD2 is a possible D gene (5 bases). The germline V gene has CDR1 MNHNY and CDR2 SVGAGI (reference sequence). The V and J ends lost 1 base and 0 bases respectively, with 7 bases between them. This CDR3 has 15 amino acids.

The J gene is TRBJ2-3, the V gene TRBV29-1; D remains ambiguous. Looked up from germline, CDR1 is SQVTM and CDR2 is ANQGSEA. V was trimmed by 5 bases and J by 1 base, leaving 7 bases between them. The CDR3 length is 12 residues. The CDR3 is CSVRTGTDTQYF. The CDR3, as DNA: TGCAGCGTTCGAACAGGCACAGATACGCAGTATTTT.

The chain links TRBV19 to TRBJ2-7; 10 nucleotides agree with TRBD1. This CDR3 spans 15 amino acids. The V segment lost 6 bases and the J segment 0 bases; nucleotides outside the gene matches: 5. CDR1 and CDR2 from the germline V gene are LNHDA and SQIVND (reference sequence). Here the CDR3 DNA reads TGTGCCAGTAGCTCGACAGGGGGCAGCTCCTACGAGCAGTACTTC. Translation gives CASSSTGGSSYEQYF.

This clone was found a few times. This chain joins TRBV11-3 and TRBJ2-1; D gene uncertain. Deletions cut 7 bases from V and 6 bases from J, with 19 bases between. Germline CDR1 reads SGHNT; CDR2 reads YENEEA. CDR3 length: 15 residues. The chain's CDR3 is CASTPYFGSINEQFF. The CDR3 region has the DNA TGTGCCAGCACCCCCTACTTCGGGTCTATCAATGAGCAGTTCTTC.

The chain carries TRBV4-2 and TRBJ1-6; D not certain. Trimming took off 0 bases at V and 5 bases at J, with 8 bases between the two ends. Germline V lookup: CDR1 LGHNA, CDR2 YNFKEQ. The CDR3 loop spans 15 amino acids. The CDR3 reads CASSQEGTNNSPLHF. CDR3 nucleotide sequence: TGTGCCAGCAGCCAAGAGGGCACAAATAATTCACCCCTCCACTTT.

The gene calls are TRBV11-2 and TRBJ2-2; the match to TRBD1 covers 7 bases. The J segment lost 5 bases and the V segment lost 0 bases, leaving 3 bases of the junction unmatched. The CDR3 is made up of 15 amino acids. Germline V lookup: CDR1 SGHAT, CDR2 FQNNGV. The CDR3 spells CASSLDDRATGELFF. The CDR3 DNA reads TGTGCCAGCAGCTTAGACGACAGGGCGACCGGGGAGCTGTTTTTT. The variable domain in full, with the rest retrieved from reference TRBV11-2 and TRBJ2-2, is EAGVAQSPRYKIIEKRQSVAFWCNPISGHATLYWYQQILGQGPKLLIQFQNNGVVDDSQLPKDRFSAERLKGVDSTLKIQPAKLEDSAVYLCASSLDDRATGELFFGEGSRLTVL.

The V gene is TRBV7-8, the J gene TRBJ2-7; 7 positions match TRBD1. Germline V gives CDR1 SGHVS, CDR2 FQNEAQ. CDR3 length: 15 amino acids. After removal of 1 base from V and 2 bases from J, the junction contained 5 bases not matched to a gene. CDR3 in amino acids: CASSLGQGQPYEQYF. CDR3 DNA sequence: TGTGCCAGCAGCTTAGGCCAGGGACAGCCCTACGAGCAGTACTTC.

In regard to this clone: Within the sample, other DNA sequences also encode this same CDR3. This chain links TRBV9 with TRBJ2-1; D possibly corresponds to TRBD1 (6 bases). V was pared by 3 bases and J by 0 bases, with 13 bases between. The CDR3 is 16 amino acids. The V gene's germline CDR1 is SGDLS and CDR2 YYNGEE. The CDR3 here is CASSADTGNSYNEQFF. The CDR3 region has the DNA TGTGCCAGCAGCGCCGATACAGGGAACTCCTACAATGAGCAGTTCTTC.

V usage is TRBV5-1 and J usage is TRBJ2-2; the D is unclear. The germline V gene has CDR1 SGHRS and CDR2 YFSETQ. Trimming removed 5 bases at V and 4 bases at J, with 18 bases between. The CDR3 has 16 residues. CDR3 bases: TGCGCCAGCAGTCGTAGTCGGCAGGCCTTCACCGGGGAGCTGTTTTTT. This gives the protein CASSRSRQAFTGELFF.

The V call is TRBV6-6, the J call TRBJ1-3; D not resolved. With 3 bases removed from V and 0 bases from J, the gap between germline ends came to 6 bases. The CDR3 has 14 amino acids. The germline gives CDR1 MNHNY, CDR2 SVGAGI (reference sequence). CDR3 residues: CASSYEGSGNTIYF. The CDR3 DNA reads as TGTGCCAGCAGTTATGAGGGCTCTGGAAACACCATATATTTT.

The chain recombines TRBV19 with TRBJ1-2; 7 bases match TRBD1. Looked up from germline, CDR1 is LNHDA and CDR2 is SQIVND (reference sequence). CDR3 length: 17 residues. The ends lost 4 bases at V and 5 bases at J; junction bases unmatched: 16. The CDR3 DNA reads TGTGCCAGTAGTACCCCAACAAAAGACAGGGCCGATTATGGCTACACCTTC. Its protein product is CASSTPTKDRADYGYTF. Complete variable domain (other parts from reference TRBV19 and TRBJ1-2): DGGITQSPKYLFRKEGQNVTLSCEQNLNHDAMYWYRQDPGQGLRLIYYSQIVNDFQKGDIAEGYSVSREKKESFPLTVTSAQKNPTAFYLCASSTPTKDRADYGYTFGSGTRLTVV.